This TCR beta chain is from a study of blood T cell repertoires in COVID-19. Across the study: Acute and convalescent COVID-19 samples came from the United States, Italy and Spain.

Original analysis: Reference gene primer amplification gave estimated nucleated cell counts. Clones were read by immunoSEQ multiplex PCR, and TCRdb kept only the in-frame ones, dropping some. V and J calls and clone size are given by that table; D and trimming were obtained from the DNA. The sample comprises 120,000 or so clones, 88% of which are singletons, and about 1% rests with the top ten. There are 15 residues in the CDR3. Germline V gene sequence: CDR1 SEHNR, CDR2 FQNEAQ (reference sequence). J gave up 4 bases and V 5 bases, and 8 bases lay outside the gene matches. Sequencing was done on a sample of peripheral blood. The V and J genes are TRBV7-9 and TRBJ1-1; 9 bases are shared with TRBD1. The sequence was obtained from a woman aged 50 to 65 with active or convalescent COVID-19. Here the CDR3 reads CASSHTTQGATEAFF. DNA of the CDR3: TGTGCCAGCAGCCATACGACACAGGGGGCCACTGAAGCTTTCTTT.